This T cell receptor (beta chain) was captured in a study of cytomegalovirus exposure and HLA in healthy donors (dated by TCRdb to 2015 to 2018). Looking at the study overall: In an earlier analysis of roughly 590 of the donors, 276 Gb of sequence data and 90 million to 120 million unique TCR beta sequences from about 190 million T cells were reported. An early release that covered around 590 HLA-typed donors contained about 300 gigabases of sequencing data and 80 million or so unique TCR sequences. Of the 350 to 450 genotyped donors, approximately 83% fell in the genetic ancestry cluster associated with self-reported Caucasian donors. The study aimed to test whether signatures of past pathogen exposure could be identified by cataloging public T cell receptors. The study used immunosequencing to profile the T cell repertoires of under 700 subjects and linked those repertoires to cytomegalovirus serostatus. A separate validation cohort of about 110 different subjects was used in addition to the 666-subject first cohort. To predict cytomegalovirus infection status, the study combined high-throughput TCR immunosequencing, statistical association of individual TCRs with disease status, and machine learning. To study patterns of TCR occurrence, a later analysis re-analyzed previously published TCR beta repertoires from around 660 donors and added high-resolution HLA genotyping. Rather than drawing on any new phenotypic data, the later analysis identified candidate immune exposures from TCR beta sequences and the way those sequences occurred across donors. An earlier analysis of 587 of the donors used high-throughput TCR beta sequencing to judge whether each TCR beta V gene segment behaved as functional or pseudogenic. Donor age, sex, ethnicity and CMV serostatus were collected together with the repertoire data. A later genetic analysis took genome-wide SNP genotypes for about 55% of the 666 donors and used that subset as a discovery cohort. All discovery cohort repertoires had been generated using a single sequencing platform. HLA typing covered class I and class II loci at four-digit resolution. Typing coverage varied by locus: roughly 629-630 donors for A, B, C, DRB1 and DQB1; about 520 for DQA1; around 570 for DPA1; around 450 for DPB1. Five DR-DQ haplotypes were treated as single units for association and clustering because of strong linkage in the cohort. Among under 450 genotyped donors of the cohort, an average of approximately 230,000 unique TCR beta nucleotide sequences were sequenced per donor, roughly 20% of them non-productive.

The library came from the immunoSEQ multiplex PCR assay. For the multiplex PCR, a mixture combining 60 forward primers for TCR Vbeta segments and 13 reverse primers for TCR Jbeta segments was used. A multiplex PCR assay on genomic DNA amplified the CDR3 region of rearranged TCR beta genes. On the Illumina HiSeq System, the amplified TCR beta libraries were sequenced as 87-base-pair reads. Per the original workflow: Across the 670 or so repertoires, a later analysis counted approximately 75 million unique TCR beta chains, approximately 12 million of which were shared by at least two donors. Raw reads were error-corrected and collapsed into unique sequences by a nearest-neighbor algorithm in which closely related sequences were merged to remove PCR and sequencing errors. V, D and J gene segments were assigned by aligning CDR3 sequences to IMGT reference sequences. For a sequence to be retained, a match of at least six nucleotides to both a V gene segment and a J gene segment was required. Rearrangements were classified as productive when the CDR3 lacked stop codons and remained in frame with V and J, and all other rearrangements were classified as non-productive. CDR3 was defined according to IMGT convention as the region running from the second conserved V-encoded cysteine to the conserved J-encoded phenylalanine. The earlier analysis of 550 to 650 of the donors excluded any sequence lacking an unambiguous match to a single V gene segment. In an earlier analysis of approximately 500 of the donors, a V segment was called functional when productive rearrangements were above 56.7%, and segregating when the standard deviation between donors exceeded 5%. A statistical classification framework was built to diagnose cytomegalovirus status from the catalog of TCR beta chain sequences. In a later analysis, V and J genes were assigned by comparing TCR nucleotide sequences against IMGT/GENE-DB human TR gene sequences. The TCRdist pipeline was used in a later analysis to assign CDR3 sequences and most-parsimonious VDJ recombination scenarios. In a later analysis, each TCR beta chain was defined by its CDR3 amino acid sequence together with its V-gene family, and reads lacking a unique V-gene family were excluded. A later analysis removed several hundred highly shared, low-generation-probability nucleotide sequences to deal with suspected cross-contamination and a sequencing artifact. A later analysis calculated a clonal expansion index for each public chain from normalized within-repertoire ranks of inferred template counts. In a later analysis, generation probabilities were computed using a VDJ recombination model fitted to out-of-frame rearrangements, and the results were checked against IGoR. A later analysis scored TCR-TCR, TCR-HLA and TCR-CMV co-occurrence with hypergeometric tests, applying a repertoire-size bias correction to TCR pairs. To estimate false discovery rates, a later analysis permuted the HLA or CMV assignments 20 times. In a later analysis, co-occurring TCRs were grouped using DBSCAN, with TCRdist sequence similarity added in when clustering inside HLA-allele-positive subsets. Repertoires with fewer than 30,000 or more than 120,000 public chains were left out of co-occurrence clustering, as were four to six repertoires with anomalous nucleotide sharing. In TCRdb, the immuneACCESS table is reduced to in-frame sequences with V and J assigned. These tables do not hold every clone; where another copy was compared, an unresolved V gene accounts for under half, and the others remain unexplained. V and J calls and clone size are copied from that table; D and trimming were computed from the DNA. This sample has about 110,000 clones in its table, and roughly 73% of those were observed once. The biggest ten clones account for approximately 2.4% of the sample.

This clone has only a few counts. It has no known antigen specificity. Base qualities were left out, and no much larger clone turns up one base away. The CDR3 covers 15 residues, taking in both the cysteine and the phenylalanine. Only the CDR3 portion is preserved as DNA: 45 bases, with reading frame beginning at the first base. Reading the germline V gene gives CDR1 SGHRS and CDR2 YFSETQ. At the junction V is shortened by 2 bases and J by 7 bases, with 15 bases in between. The cohort comprised 666 healthy bone marrow donors. At the time of sampling, all cohort members were nominally healthy, though unrecorded immune exposures were likely present. The donor was CMV seronegative and was included in the group of 352 seronegative cohort members. A peripheral blood sample was provided by each donor, and peripheral blood mononuclear cells were used for TCR beta sequencing. The Qiagen DNeasy Blood Extraction Kit was used to extract genomic DNA from the blood cell samples.

Summary of the overall study and its limitations: The authors suggested that the approach could potentially be generalized to other disease states and immunological phenotypes. Strong co-occurrence of HLA alleles, especially DR and DQ, made assigning TCR associations to individual alleles difficult. In a later analysis, HLA-associated TCR beta chains showed more clonal expansion and lower generation probabilities than non-associated chains that were equally common. Roughly uniform sequencing depth across donors was assumed in presence/absence analyses, although this assumption may not hold. The only immune exposure information available for the cohort was CMV serostatus. At a false discovery rate of 0.05, a later analysis linked some 17,000 TCR beta sequences to specific HLA alleles. V-gene and J-gene trimming of TCR beta chains was associated with a missense DCLRE1C variant in a later genetic analysis, and the association was replicated in an independent cohort. The sequencing pipeline was judged likely to have produced a cluster of highly shared sequence variants as a technical artifact. Some IMGT-functional V segments, including TRBV6-2 and TRBV6-3, could not be told apart with the 87-base-pair reads, so those segments were excluded. Cytomegalovirus status was reported to be diagnosed by the classifier with high specificity and sensitivity in both the original and validation cohorts. A further reported finding was that TCR beta sequences accurately predicted the HLA-A and HLA-B alleles for most subjects in the first cohort. The earlier analysis of approximately 590 of the donors excluded some 15 rarely observed V segments, including chromosome 9 orphons, because counts were too low. Because HLA typing was missing for some donors at each locus, association tests included only the typed subset. In vitro tests confirmed that a few of the cytomegalovirus-associated TCR beta chains recognize cytomegalovirus antigens. A total of roughly 160 TCR beta chains were listed by the study as associated with cytomegalovirus. In a later analysis, TCR association rates were found to vary across HLA loci, with the most associated TCRs seen for DRB1 alleles and the fewest for HLA-C alleles. In a later analysis, several top co-occurrence clusters were reported to appear linked to parvovirus B19, influenza, CMV and Epstein-Barr virus. A later genetic analysis reported fewer N-insertions in productive TCRs among donors in an Asian-associated ancestry cluster than the roughly 620-donor mean. According to a later analysis, most CMV-associated TCR beta chains appeared to be HLA-restricted, and the HLA associations seemed to be driven largely by CMV exposure. Correlated functional status among segregating V segments might reflect linkage disequilibrium, but an unknown experimental factor could not be ruled out. In an earlier analysis of approximately 590 of the donors, most TCR beta V segments were observed in productive rearrangements about 87% or about 30% of the time, broadly matching IMGT annotations. The cohort was sequenced for TCR beta chains only, and without alpha or paired-chain data the features that could be detected were limited. While some public TCRs were present in many individuals, most TCR sequences turned up only very rarely across donors.

The clonotype was recovered from a man between 35 and 55 years old in good health and CMV-seronegative. The sequence joins TRBV5-1 to TRBJ2-2; TRBD2 is possibly the D segment (6 matching bases). Sample: PBMCs. The encoded CDR3 is CASSLGTSRVGELFF. The DNA is TGCGCCAGCAGCTTAGGGACTTCGAGGGTCGGGGAGCTGTTTTTT.